This T cell receptor (beta chain) comes out of a study of a mutant IDH1 vaccine in newly diagnosed glioma. As for the study in general: Before enrollment, the patients had been treated with radiotherapy alone, temozolomide alone, or both together. Most of them had received both.

Noted time point: week 35, safety follow-up. Doses of 300 ug of mutant IDH1 20-mer peptide were given with topical imiquimod. In every donor, the tumor was a new WHO grade 3 or 4 IDH1-mutant, ATRX-lost astrocytoma. TCRdb keeps only in-frame clones here, not all; method: immunoSEQ multiplex PCR. The data show about 72,000 clones, roughly 80% seen once. Of note for this clone: Its antigen is unknown.

Regarding the study as a whole: Evidence of vaccine-induced immune responses was documented in approximately 93% of patients.

Trimming took off 0 bases at V and 3 bases at J, with 10 bases between the two ends. Per the germline V gene, CDR1 is SGHRS and CDR2 is YFSETQ. The CDR3 sequence is 14 residues long. The source is a man between 18 and 29 years old with glioma. The source material was PBMCs, sampled from a glioma patient whose treatment included an IDH1 peptide vaccine. The chain uses TRBV5-1 and TRBJ2-7; maybe TRBD2 (6 bases). The CDR3 DNA sequence: TGCGCCAGCAGCTTGGGGGGCGGGGACTACGAGCAGTACTTC. This translates into CASSLGGGDYEQYF.